The sample holds a few counts of the clone carrying this TCR beta chain. The data originate from a study of response to subunit inactivated influenza vaccine. V shed 4 bases and J 0 bases; nucleotides not matched to a gene: 7. The germline V gene encodes CDR1 KGHSH and CDR2 LQKENI. CDR3 length: 16 residues. TCRdb passed the RT-PCR reads through MiXCR, listing each CDR3 protein once. The table has just under 550,000 distinct CDR3 sequences, roughly 25% seen once. These data were also reused for a study on T cells expressing NK-cell markers. From that study: UMI-tagged 5'RACE template switching yielded the TCR beta cDNA. The TCR beta repertoires originated in sorted CD3+CD56+NKG2C+, CD3+CD56+NKG2C- and CD3+CD56-NKG2C+ T cells. An anti-gamma-delta TCR antibody confined sorting to alpha-beta TCR T cells across several of the experiments. Whether expanded NKG2C-expressing T cell clones recognize HCMV is unknown.

The chain combines TRBV18 with TRBJ2-7; TRBD1 agrees at 9 bases. The receptor's source is a man aged 45 to 65 who received an inactivated influenza vaccine. The sample here was CD4+ T cells sorted from PBMCs, taken less than 13 days after vaccination. This CDR3 is CASSLQGAGISYEQYF. The CDR3 DNA reads as TGTGCCAGCTCACTACAGGGGGCGGGGATCTCCTACGAGCAGTACTTC.